This T cell receptor beta chain was obtained from a study of shared clonotypes between healthy human individuals. The CDR3 is 12 residues long. The V end was cut by 5 bases, the J end by 5 bases, with 9 bases between. From germline, CDR1 is MNHNY and CDR2 SVGAGI (reference sequence). Here immunoSEQ multiplex PCR was the method, and the copy in TCRdb shows in-frame clones only, minus some. This sample carries hundreds of thousands of clones, approximately 97% of them seen once, and the ten largest clones take around 0.3%. The chain has TRBV6-6 and TRBJ1-2; a possible D gene is TRBD1 (5 bases). Input material: memory CD8+ T cells sorted from blood. Specified subset: CD45RO+ cells pooled with CCR7-negative TemRA cells. This sequence was found in a young man in good health. The CDR3 bases are TGTGCCAGCAGTCCCACAGGATATGGCTACACCTTC. Translating it yields CASSPTGYGYTF.